The T cell receptor beta chain under discussion was sequenced for a study of T cell changes during pregnancy in multiple sclerosis. This CDR3 region has 11 residues. Only in-frame clones appear in the TCRdb table, and some are missing; sequencing was by immunoSEQ multiplex PCR. The sample consists of tens of thousands of clones, approximately 94% of them appearing once. The rearrangement uses TRBV21-1 and TRBJ2-7; the table's D call of TRBD2 was not tested on the DNA. TRBV21-1 is a pseudogene. Here the sequenced sample was CD4+ T cells from peripheral blood mononuclear cells, taken after pregnancy. The origin of this receptor is a female donor with multiple sclerosis, enrolled in a pregnancy study. CDR3 DNA: TGTGCCAGCAGCCCTCGTTACGAGCAGTACTTC. It codes for CASSPRYEQYF.